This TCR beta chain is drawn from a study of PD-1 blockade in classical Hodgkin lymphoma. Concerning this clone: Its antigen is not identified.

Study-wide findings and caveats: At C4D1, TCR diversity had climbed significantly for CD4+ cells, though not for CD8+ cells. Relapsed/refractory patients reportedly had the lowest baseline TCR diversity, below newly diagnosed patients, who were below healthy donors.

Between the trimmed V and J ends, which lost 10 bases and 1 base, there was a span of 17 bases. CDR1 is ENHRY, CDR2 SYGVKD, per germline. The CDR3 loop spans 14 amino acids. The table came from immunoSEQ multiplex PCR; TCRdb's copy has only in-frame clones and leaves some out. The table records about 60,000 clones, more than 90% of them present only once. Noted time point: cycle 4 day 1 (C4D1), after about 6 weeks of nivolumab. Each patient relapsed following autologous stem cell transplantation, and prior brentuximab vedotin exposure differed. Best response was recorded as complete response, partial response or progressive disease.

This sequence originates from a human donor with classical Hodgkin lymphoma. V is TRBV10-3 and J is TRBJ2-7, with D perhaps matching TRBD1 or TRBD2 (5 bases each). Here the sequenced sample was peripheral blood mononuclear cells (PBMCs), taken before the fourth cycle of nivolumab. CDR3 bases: TGTGCCACCACTGACGCCAGGGAGTCCTACGAGCAGTACTTC. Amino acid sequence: CATTDARESYEQYF.